This T cell receptor (beta chain) derives from a study of blood T cell repertoires in COVID-19. Study-wide background: The United States, Italy and Spain provided the acute and convalescent COVID-19 samples. Sources were T cells, B-cell-depleted T cells, or PBMCs; the material itself was cDNA or gDNA.

The junction had 4 bases not matched to a gene; V was cut back by 6 bases and J by 4 bases. Per germline, CDR1 KGHSH and CDR2 LQKENI. CDR3 length: 14 residues. Libraries were prepared by immunoSEQ multiplex PCR; TCRdb keeps only in-frame clonotypes and omits some of them. The table lists around 200,000 clones, under 90% of them singletons. With respect to this clone: At the DNA level, this CDR3 is encoded by other sequences in the same sample as well.

The specimen sequenced was peripheral blood. The sequence was collected from a human donor in a cohort sampled during active COVID-19. The chain recombines TRBV18 with TRBJ2-5; 11 bases line up with TRBD1. The CDR3 sequence: CASSPDRGRETQYF. The CDR3 region has the DNA TGTGCCAGCTCCCCGGACAGGGGGCGAGAGACCCAGTACTTC.